The 24 T cell receptor beta chains below were found in one sample sequenced in a study of CD8+ T cells in alopecia areata (dated by TCRdb to the late 2010s). The library relied on the immunoSEQ multiplex PCR assay. RNA was extracted from all samples and reverse transcribed into cDNA, which served as template for TCR sequencing. TCRdb limited this immuneACCESS table to in-frame rearrangements with V and J called. A share of clones is missing; checked studies link under half to unresolved V genes, and the rest is unexplained. The sample features about 120,000 clones, and none is a singleton. Of the sample, around a fifth falls within the top ten clones. The sequencing input was lesional skin. Source of these receptors: a C3H/HeJ mouse with alopecia areata. The strain carries MHC haplotype H2-k.

There are a few counts of this clone. Mouse gene names apply. The CDR3 end lies 4 residues beyond the end of the read and is filled in from the germline J gene. This chain connects TRBV13-3 to TRBJ2-7, with a weak D call TRBD1 (6 bases). This CDR3 is built from 14 residues. Germline V CDR1 and CDR2: NNHDY, SYVADS. CDR3 region: CASSGRDKQYEQYF. The CDR3 bases that were read are TGTGCCAGCAGTGGGCGGGACAAACAGTAT.

Concerning this clone: Germline and genes here are mouse. This CDR3 is CTCSASGSGAETLYF. Partial CDR3 DNA: TGCACCTGCAGTGCATCAGGGAGTGGGGCAGAA. The rearrangement joins TRBV1 to TRBJ2-3; weak D call: TRBD1 (5 bases). The CDR3 is cut off 4 residues early in the read; its end comes from the germline J gene. With 2 bases removed from V and 3 bases from J, the gap between germline ends came to 12 bases. This CDR3 contains 15 residues. CDR1 NSQYPW and CDR2 LRSPGD come from the germline V gene (reference sequence).

On this clone: Genes here carry mouse names. From the germline J gene comes the end of the CDR3, since the read stops 4 residues before it. The chain employs TRBV13-3 and TRBJ2-5, with a tentative D call TRBD1 (6 bases). The germline V and J ends were trimmed by 0 bases and 3 bases, with 11 bases remaining between them. The length of the CDR3 is 15 residues. The germline CDR1 and CDR2 sequences are NNHDY and SYVADS. The sequenced CDR3 bases are TGTGCCAGCAGTGATGCGGTGGGACAACAAGAC. Translated: CASSDAVGQQD. The full CDR3 sequence reads CASSDAVGQQDTQYF.

A few counts support this clone. Gene names and germline match the mouse. The read terminates 4 residues ahead of where the CDR3 ends, so the germline J gene completes it. V gene TRBV1 combines with J gene TRBJ2-2, with 9 bases lining up with TRBD1. Unmatched junction bases numbered 4, after V lost 0 bases and J lost 5 bases. Per the germline V gene, CDR1 is NSQYPW and CDR2 is LRSPGD (reference sequence). There are 16 residues in the CDR3. The chain's CDR3 is CTCSADRGQGTGQLYF. The part of the CDR3 DNA that was read is TGCACCTGCAGTGCAGATAGAGGACAGGGGACCGGG. The whole variable domain, remainder taken from reference TRBV1 and TRBJ2-2, is VTLLEQNPRWRLVPRGQAVNLRCILKNSQYPWMSWYQQDLQKQLQWLFTLRSPGDKEVKSLPGADYLATRVTDTELRLQVANMSQGRTLYCTCSADRGQGTGQLYFGEGSKLTVL.

This clone was observed a few times. The germline and genes are mouse ones. The read falls 4 residues short of the CDR3 end, and the missing part is taken from the germline J gene. The V call is TRBV13-3, the J call TRBJ2-5; the match to TRBD2 covers 14 bases. Germline V CDR1 and CDR2: NNHDY, SYVADS. There are 16 residues in the CDR3. The CDR3 DNA, read in part, is TGTGCCAGCAGCCCGGGACTGGGGGGGCGAGAAGAC. The encoded protein is CASSPGLGGRED. From start to end, the CDR3 is CASSPGLGGREDTQYF.

Only a few counts were recorded for this clone. At residue 11, TCRdb's protein is not the same as the translated DNA, so the protein here was read from the DNA. Gene names are mouse gene names. The read is 3 residues too short to cover the CDR3 end, so that end is filled in from the germline J gene. The V and J genes are TRBV13-3 and TRBJ1-6; tentatively, D is TRBD1 (6 bases). TRBJ1-6 has ORF status, its function being uncertain. The V gene lost 5 bases and the J gene lost 5 bases, with 11 bases spanning the gap. Per the germline V gene, CDR1 is NNHDY and CDR2 is SYVADS. There are 14 residues in the CDR3. The CDR3 spells CASSTGRDNSPLYF. Incomplete CDR3 DNA: TGTGCCAGCAGCACAGGGAGGGATAATTCGCCC.

For this clone: Germline and genes: mouse. Coverage ceases 4 residues before the CDR3 finishes, and the germline J gene fills in the end. This chain uses TRBV1 with TRBJ2-3; 11 bases are shared with TRBD2. This CDR3 spans 16 amino acids. Per the germline V gene, CDR1 is NSQYPW and CDR2 is LRSPGD (reference sequence). V shed 1 base, J shed 3 bases, and the junction held 3 bases outside the gene matches. The CDR3 loop is CTCSAGGLGAAETLYF. Incomplete CDR3 DNA: TGCACCTGCAGTGCAGGGGGACTGGGGGCCGCAGAA. Full variable domain (outside the CDR3, taken from reference TRBV1 and TRBJ2-3): VTLLEQNPRWRLVPRGQAVNLRCILKNSQYPWMSWYQQDLQKQLQWLFTLRSPGDKEVKSLPGADYLATRVTDTELRLQVANMSQGRTLYCTCSAGGLGAAETLYFGSGTRLTVL.

This clone has only a few counts. The genes and germline here are from mouse. The read halts 4 residues ahead of the CDR3 end, with the missing end drawn from the germline J gene. The same CDR3 also results from other DNA sequences found in this sample. V gene TRBV1 combines with J gene TRBJ2-7; TRBD1 is a possible D gene (6 bases). In germline, CDR1 is NSQYPW, CDR2 LRSPGD (reference sequence). Trimming cost V 2 bases and J 2 bases, with 10 bases left between them. This CDR3 is built from 14 residues. CDR3 loop: CTCSARGQTYEQYF. The CDR3 DNA, read in part, is TGCACCTGCAGTGCAAGGGGACAAACCTAT. The variable domain in full, completed from reference TRBV1 and TRBJ2-7, reads VTLLEQNPRWRLVPRGQAVNLRCILKNSQYPWMSWYQQDLQKQLQWLFTLRSPGDKEVKSLPGADYLATRVTDTELRLQVANMSQGRTLYCTCSARGQTYEQYFGPGTRLTVL.

With regard to this clone: Gene names refer to mouse genes. The read is 4 residues too short to cover the CDR3 end, so that end is filled in from the germline J gene. The chain links TRBV19 to TRBJ2-3, with 8 bases matching TRBD1. The CDR3 covers 14 residues. The V gene's germline CDR1 is FNHDT and CDR2 SITEND (reference sequence). The J segment lost 3 bases and the V segment lost 6 bases, leaving 6 bases of the junction unmatched. This chain's CDR3 is CASTLRGPAETLYF. The covered CDR3 bases are TGTGCCAGCACCCTCAGGGGGCCGGCAGAA.

This clone has only a few counts. Gene names are mouse gene names. The read terminates 4 residues ahead of where the CDR3 ends, so the germline J gene completes it. The chain joins TRBV13-3 to TRBJ2-5, with D unresolved. This CDR3 is 12 amino acids long. From germline, CDR1 is NNHDY and CDR2 SYVADS. The DNA read from the CDR3 is TGTGCCAGCAGTGTCTGGATGGAC. Its protein is CASSVWMD. In full, the CDR3 is CASSVWMDTQYF.

This clone was counted only a few times. The protein listed by TCRdb differs at residue 13 from the translated DNA, so the DNA translation is shown. Here the gene names and germline are mouse. The missing CDR3 end, 3 residues past where the read stops, is filled in from the germline J gene. The chain uses TRBV1 and TRBJ1-3, with TRBD1 matching over 7 bases. This CDR3 comprises 16 residues. The junction had 5 bases not matched to a gene; V was cut back by 3 bases and J by 0 bases. Germline-derived CDR1 and CDR2 are NSQYPW and LRSPGD (reference sequence). This CDR3 reads CTCSAGDRSSGNTLYF. The sequenced CDR3 bases are TGCACCTGCAGTGCGGGGGACAGATCTTCTGGAAATACG.

In this sample, this clone turned up a few times. Each gene name is a mouse one. The read ends 4 residues before the CDR3 terminus; that terminus is restored from the germline J gene. The genes are TRBV13-3 and TRBJ2-1; tentatively, D is TRBD2 (5 bases). This CDR3 is 13 amino acids long. Trimming pared 7 bases from V and 3 bases from J, leaving 11 bases between. Looked up from germline, CDR1 is NNHDY and CDR2 is SYVADS. CDR3 residues: CASGLGGYAEQFF. The CDR3 DNA, read in part, is TGTGCCAGCGGTCTGGGCGGCTATGCT.

Regarding this clone: Germline and genes here are mouse. The read is 4 residues too short to cover the CDR3 end, so that end is filled in from the germline J gene. This rearrangement joins TRBV13-1 to TRBJ2-1, with 10 bases identical to TRBD1. The CDR3 sequence is 14 residues long. The germline V gene has CDR1 NSHNY and CDR2 SYGAGN. This chain's CDR3 is CASSGQGARAEQFF. The sequenced part of the CDR3 DNA is TGTGCCAGCAGTGGACAGGGGGCGCGAGCT.

This clone was counted a few times. The genes and germline here are from mouse. The read comes to an end 4 residues before the CDR3 does, leaving the germline J gene to fill in the end. The V call is TRBV5, the J call TRBJ2-1, with TRBD2 identical over 8 bases. This CDR3 has 16 residues. CDR1 is LGHNA, CDR2 YNLKQL, per germline (reference sequence). The CDR3 bases that were read are TGTGCCAGCAGCCAAGAAACTGGGGGTTTAGAGGCT. Translated: CASSQETGGLEA. In full, the CDR3 reads CASSQETGGLEAEQFF.

This clone has just a few counts. Genes here carry mouse names. The covered CDR3 bases are TGTGCCAGCAGTGATGACTGGGGGGGGGTCCAAGAC. Residues: CASSDDWGGVQD. The whole CDR3 protein reads CASSDDWGGVQDTQYF. The chain links TRBV13-3 to TRBJ2-5; 10 bases are shared with TRBD2. The read finishes 4 residues shy of the CDR3 end, and the germline J gene is used to complete it. J was trimmed by 2 bases and V by 0 bases; bases with no gene match: 3. There are 16 residues in the CDR3. Germline lookup yields CDR1 NNHDY and CDR2 SYVADS.

In regard to this clone: Gene names are the mouse ones. The read is 4 residues too short to cover the CDR3 end, so that end is filled in from the germline J gene. V and J are TRBV29 and TRBJ2-5; D possibly corresponds to TRBD2 (5 bases). Germline V gene lookup returns CDR1 MSHET and CDR2 SYDVDS. Trimming left V 5 bases short and J 0 bases short, with 6 bases between. The CDR3 contains 13 residues. The sequenced part of the CDR3 DNA is TGTGCTAGCAGTCTGGGAAACCAAGAC. Its protein is CASSLGNQD. The CDR3, in full, reads CASSLGNQDTQYF.

A word on this clone: Gene names denote mouse genes. Read data end 4 residues before the CDR3 end; the end is taken from the germline J gene. This chain joins TRBV13-1 and TRBJ2-3; 12 bases map to TRBD2. Germline-derived CDR1 and CDR2 are NSHNY and SYGAGN. J was trimmed by 1 base and V by 9 bases; bases with no gene match: 3. The CDR3 loop spans 14 amino acids. Incomplete CDR3 DNA: TGTGCCACAGGACTGGGGGGGGGTGCAGAA. Protein: CATGLGGGAE. The CDR3 as a whole reads CATGLGGGAETLYF.

About this clone: Gene names and germline match the mouse. The read halts 4 residues ahead of the CDR3 end, with the missing end drawn from the germline J gene. This sample includes further DNA sequences coding for the same CDR3. V usage is TRBV13-3 and J usage is TRBJ1-2; 8 bases are shared with TRBD1. The CDR3 consists of 15 residues. Germline CDR1 is NNHDY and CDR2 is SYVADS. The J segment lost 3 bases and the V segment lost 0 bases, leaving 4 bases of the junction unmatched. CDR3 sequence: CASSDAGQGHSDYTF. The covered CDR3 bases are TGTGCCAGCAGTGATGCTGGACAGGGTCACTCC.

A note on this clone: The germline and genes are mouse ones. The DNA ends 4 residues before the CDR3 does, and the rest of the CDR3 is filled in from the germline J gene. The chain links TRBV13-3 to TRBJ2-3, with 8 bases aligning to TRBD1. The germline V gene encodes CDR1 NNHDY and CDR2 SYVADS. Trimming cost V 5 bases and J 0 bases; bases outside gene matches: 5. The CDR3 loop spans 15 amino acids. CDR3 sequence reads: CASSYRGDSAETLYF. The CDR3 bases that were read are TGTGCCAGCAGCTACAGGGGGGATAGTGCAGAA.

With regard to this clone: Mouse gene names apply. The read comes to an end 4 residues before the CDR3 does, leaving the germline J gene to fill in the end. The gene calls are TRBV17 and TRBJ2-3; TRBD2 matches at 7 bases. Germline V lookup: CDR1 MNHDT, CDR2 YYDKIL. The CDR3 loop spans 15 amino acids. The V segment lost 2 bases and the J segment 0 bases; nucleotides outside the gene matches: 2. Partial CDR3 DNA: TGTGCTAGCAGTAGACGGACTGGTAGTGCAGAA. Protein: CASSRRTGSAE. The full CDR3 protein reads CASSRRTGSAETLYF. Variable domain in full (rest from reference TRBV17 and TRBJ2-3): DTTVKQNPRYKLARVGKPVNLICSQTMNHDTMYWYQKKPNQAPKLLLFYYDKILNREADTFEKFQSSRPNNSFCSLYIGSAGLEYSAMYLCASSRRTGSAETLYFGSGTRLTVL.

With regard to this clone: Mouse gene names apply. The read is 4 residues too short to cover the CDR3 end, so that end is filled in from the germline J gene. V and J are TRBV1 and TRBJ2-7, with 8 bases aligning to TRBD1. CDR3 length equals 14 residues. Per germline, CDR1 NSQYPW and CDR2 LRSPGD (reference sequence). CDR3 bases read: TGCACCTGCAGTGCAAGCAGGACAGGGTAT. Protein product: CTCSASRTGY. The CDR3 in full is CTCSASRTGYEQYF.

In this sample, this clone turned up a few times. The genes and germline here are from mouse. The missing CDR3 end, 4 residues past where the read stops, is filled in from the germline J gene. V and J are TRBV1 and TRBJ2-1; TRBD1 matches at 8 bases. The CDR3 length is 16 residues. From germline, CDR1 is NSQYPW and CDR2 LRSPGD (reference sequence). The DNA read from the CDR3 is TGCACCTGCAGTGCAGATCACCAGGGGGCTGGGGCT. This codes for CTCSADHQGAGA. The CDR3 reads in full as CTCSADHQGAGAEQFF.

A few counts support this clone. Any gene name here is a mouse gene name. The CDR3 end falls 4 residues outside the read, so it is completed with the germline J gene. The chain combines TRBV13-3 with TRBJ2-3, with D maybe TRBD2 (6 bases). Germline-derived CDR1 and CDR2 are NNHDY and SYVADS. This CDR3 spans 14 amino acids. Trimming took off 6 bases at V and 0 bases at J, with 11 bases between the two ends. The CDR3 loop reads CASIGTSSAETLYF. The part of the CDR3 DNA that was read is TGTGCCAGCATCGGGACTTCTAGTGCAGAA.

With respect to this clone: Any gene name here is a mouse gene name. The CDR3 extends 4 residues past the end of the read, so its final part is completed from the germline J gene. V gene TRBV13-3 combines with J gene TRBJ2-7, with 8 bases that match TRBD2. CDR1 NNHDY and CDR2 SYVADS come from the germline V gene. This CDR3 has 15 amino acids. The CDR3 spells CASSDEGWGAYEQYF. Incomplete CDR3 DNA: TGTGCCAGCAGTGATGAAGGCTGGGGGGCGTAT.